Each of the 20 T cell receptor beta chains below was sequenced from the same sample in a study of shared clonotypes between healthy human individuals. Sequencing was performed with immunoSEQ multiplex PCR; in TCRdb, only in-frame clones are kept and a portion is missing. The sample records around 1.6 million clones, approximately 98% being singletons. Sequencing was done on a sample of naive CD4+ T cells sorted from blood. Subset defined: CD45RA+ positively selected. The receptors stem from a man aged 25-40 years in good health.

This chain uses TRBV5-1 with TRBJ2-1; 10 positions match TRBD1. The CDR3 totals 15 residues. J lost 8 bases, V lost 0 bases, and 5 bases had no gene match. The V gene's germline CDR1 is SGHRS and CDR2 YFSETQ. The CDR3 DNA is TGCGCCAGCAGCTTGGCCGGGACAGGGGTGGATGAGCAGTTCTTC. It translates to CASSLAGTGVDEQFF.

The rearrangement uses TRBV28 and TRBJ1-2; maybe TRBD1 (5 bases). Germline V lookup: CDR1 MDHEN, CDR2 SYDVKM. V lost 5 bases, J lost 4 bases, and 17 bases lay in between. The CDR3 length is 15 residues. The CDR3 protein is CASSPGTERLYGYTF. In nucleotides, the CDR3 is TGTGCCAGCAGTCCCGGGACGGAGAGACTCTATGGCTACACCTTC.

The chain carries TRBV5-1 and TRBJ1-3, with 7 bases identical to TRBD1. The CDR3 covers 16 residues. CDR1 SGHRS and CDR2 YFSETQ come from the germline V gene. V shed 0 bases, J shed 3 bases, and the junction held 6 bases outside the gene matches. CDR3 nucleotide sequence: TGCGCCAGCAGCTTGGCCGGGGACAGCTTTGGAAACACCATATATTTT. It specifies CASSLAGDSFGNTIYF.

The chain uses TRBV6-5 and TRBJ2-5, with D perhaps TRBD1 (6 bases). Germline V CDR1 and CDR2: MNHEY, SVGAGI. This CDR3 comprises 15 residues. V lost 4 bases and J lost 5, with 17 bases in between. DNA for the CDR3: TGTGCCAGCAGTTTCAACCGACAGGCACGGGAGACCCAGTACTTC. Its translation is CASSFNRQARETQYF.

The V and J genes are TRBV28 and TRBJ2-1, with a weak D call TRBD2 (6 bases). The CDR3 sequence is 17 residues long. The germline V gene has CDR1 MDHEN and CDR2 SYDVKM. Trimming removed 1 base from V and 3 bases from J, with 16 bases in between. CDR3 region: CASSLSSGLLGYNEQFF. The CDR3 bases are TGTGCCAGCAGTTTATCGAGCGGACTACTAGGCTACAATGAGCAGTTCTTC.

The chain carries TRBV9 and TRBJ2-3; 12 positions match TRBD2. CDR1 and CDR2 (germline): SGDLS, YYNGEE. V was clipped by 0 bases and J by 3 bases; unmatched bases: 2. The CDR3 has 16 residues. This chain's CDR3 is CASSVGTSGETDTQYF. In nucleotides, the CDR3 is TGTGCCAGCAGCGTAGGGACTAGCGGGGAGACAGATACGCAGTATTTT.

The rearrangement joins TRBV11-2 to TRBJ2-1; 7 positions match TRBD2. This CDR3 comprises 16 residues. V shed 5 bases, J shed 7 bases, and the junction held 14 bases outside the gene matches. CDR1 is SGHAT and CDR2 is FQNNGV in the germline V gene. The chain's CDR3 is CASSPLRASGRNEQFF. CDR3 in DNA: TGTGCCAGCAGCCCCCTCAGGGCTAGCGGAAGGAATGAGCAGTTCTTC. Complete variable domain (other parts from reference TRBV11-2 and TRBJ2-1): EAGVAQSPRYKIIEKRQSVAFWCNPISGHATLYWYQQILGQGPKLLIQFQNNGVVDDSQLPKDRFSAERLKGVDSTLKIQPAKLEDSAVYLCASSPLRASGRNEQFFGPGTRLTVL.

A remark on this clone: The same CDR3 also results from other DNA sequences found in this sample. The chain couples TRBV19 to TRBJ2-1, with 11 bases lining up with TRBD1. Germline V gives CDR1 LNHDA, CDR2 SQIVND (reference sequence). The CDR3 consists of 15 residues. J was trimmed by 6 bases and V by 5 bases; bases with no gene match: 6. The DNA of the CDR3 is TGTGCCAGTAGTCCGGGACAGGGGGTAGGCAATGAGCAGTTCTTC. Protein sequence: CASSPGQGVGNEQFF.

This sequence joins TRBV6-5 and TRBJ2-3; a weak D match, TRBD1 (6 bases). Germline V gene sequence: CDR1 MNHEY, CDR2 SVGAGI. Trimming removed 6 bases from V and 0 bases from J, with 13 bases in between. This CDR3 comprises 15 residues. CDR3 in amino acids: CASSRQVPSTDTQYF. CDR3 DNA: TGTGCCAGCAGCCGACAGGTTCCTAGCACAGATACGCAGTATTTT.

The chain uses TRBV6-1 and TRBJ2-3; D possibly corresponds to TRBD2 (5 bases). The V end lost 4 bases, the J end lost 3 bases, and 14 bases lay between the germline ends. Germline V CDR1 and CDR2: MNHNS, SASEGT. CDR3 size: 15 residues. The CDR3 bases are TGTGCCAGCAGTGGGGAGATAGTCAGGACAGATACGCAGTATTTT. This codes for CASSGEIVRTDTQYF.

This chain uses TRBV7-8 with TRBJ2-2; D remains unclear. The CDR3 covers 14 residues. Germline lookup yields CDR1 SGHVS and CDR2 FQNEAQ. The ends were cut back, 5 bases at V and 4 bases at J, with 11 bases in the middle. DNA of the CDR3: TGTGCCAGCAGCCTAATTACGGGCACCGGGGAGCTGTTTTTT. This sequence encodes CASSLITGTGELFF.

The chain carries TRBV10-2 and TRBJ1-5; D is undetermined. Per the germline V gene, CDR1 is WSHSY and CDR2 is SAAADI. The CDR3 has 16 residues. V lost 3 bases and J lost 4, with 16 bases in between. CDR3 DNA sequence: TGCGCCAGCAGTGACCTTCGGTGGCGGGGAAATCAGCCCCAGCATTTT. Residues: CASSDLRWRGNQPQHF.

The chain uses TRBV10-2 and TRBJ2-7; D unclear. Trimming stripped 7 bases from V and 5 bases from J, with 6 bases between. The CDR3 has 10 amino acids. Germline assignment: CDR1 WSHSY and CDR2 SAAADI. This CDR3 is CASIGDEQYF. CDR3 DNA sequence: TGCGCCAGCATTGGGGACGAGCAGTACTTC.

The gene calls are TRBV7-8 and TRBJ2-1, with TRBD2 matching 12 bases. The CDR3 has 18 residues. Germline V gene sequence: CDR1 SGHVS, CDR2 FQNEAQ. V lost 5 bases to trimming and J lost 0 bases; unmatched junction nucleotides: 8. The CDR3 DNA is TGTGCCAGCAGCCTCACGGTACTAGCGGGAGGCTCCTACAATGAGCAGTTCTTC. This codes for CASSLTVLAGGSYNEQFF.

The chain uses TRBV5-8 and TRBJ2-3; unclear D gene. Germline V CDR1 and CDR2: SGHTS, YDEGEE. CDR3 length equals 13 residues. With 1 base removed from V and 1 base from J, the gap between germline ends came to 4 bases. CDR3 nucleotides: TGTGCCAGCAGCTTGTTGGGCACAGATACGCAGTATTTT. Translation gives CASSLLGTDTQYF.

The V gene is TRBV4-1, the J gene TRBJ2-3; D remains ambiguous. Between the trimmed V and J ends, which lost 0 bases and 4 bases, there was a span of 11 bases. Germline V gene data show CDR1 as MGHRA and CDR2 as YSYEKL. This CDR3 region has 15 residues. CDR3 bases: TGCGCCAGCAGCCAAGATGTCGGTTTTTCAGATACGCAGTATTTT. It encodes CASSQDVGFSDTQYF.

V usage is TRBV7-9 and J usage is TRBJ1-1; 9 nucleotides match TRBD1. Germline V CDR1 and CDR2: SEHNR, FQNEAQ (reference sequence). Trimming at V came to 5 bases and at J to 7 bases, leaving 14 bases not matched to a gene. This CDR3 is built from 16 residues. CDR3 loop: CASSPHGDRGRGEAFF. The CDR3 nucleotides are TGTGCCAGCAGCCCTCATGGCGACAGGGGGAGGGGTGAAGCTTTCTTT.

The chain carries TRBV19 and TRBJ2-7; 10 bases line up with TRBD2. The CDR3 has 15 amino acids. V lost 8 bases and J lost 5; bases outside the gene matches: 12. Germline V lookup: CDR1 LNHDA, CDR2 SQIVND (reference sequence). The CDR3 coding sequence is TGTGCCAGTCGTGCAGGGCTAGCGGGAGCAGACGAGCAGTACTTC. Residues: CASRAGLAGADEQYF. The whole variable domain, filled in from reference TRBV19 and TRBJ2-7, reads DGGITQSPKYLFRKEGQNVTLSCEQNLNHDAMYWYRQDPGQGLRLIYYSQIVNDFQKGDIAEGYSVSREKKESFPLTVTSAQKNPTAFYLCASRAGLAGADEQYFGPGTRLTVT.

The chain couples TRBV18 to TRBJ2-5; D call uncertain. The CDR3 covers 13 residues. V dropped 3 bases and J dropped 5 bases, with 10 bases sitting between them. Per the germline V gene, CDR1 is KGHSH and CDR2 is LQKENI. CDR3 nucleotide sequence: TGTGCCAGCTCACCGGATCTAACGGAGACCCAGTACTTC. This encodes CASSPDLTETQYF.

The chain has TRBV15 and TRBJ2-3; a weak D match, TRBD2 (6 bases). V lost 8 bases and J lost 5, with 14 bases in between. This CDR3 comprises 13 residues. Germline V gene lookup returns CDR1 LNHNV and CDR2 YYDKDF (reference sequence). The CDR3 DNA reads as TGTGCCACCTGTGACGGGAGTGGAGATACGCAGTATTTT. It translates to CATCDGSGDTQYF.